The source of this T cell receptor (beta chain) is a study of blood T cells in healthy people across ages. Primed by a sample-barcoded 5' primer and a J-beta primer mix, a second PCR proceeded for roughly 7 to 11 cycles. TCRdb redid the calling of the 5' RACE reads with MiXCR, one entry per CDR3 protein. The sample has 730,000 or so distinct CDR3 sequences; roughly two fifths are singletons. This clonotype was recorded a few times. As yet, its antigen is unknown. Trimming stripped 2 bases from V and 2 bases from J, with 10 bases between. The CDR3 contains 15 residues. General study points: It was held that the diversity estimates obtained from one million T cells were underestimates.

The TCR originated in a woman aged 55-70 years in good health. V is TRBV12-3 or TRBV12-4 and J is TRBJ2-1, with D possibly TRBD2 on 6 matching bases. The sequenced material came from blood. DNA for the CDR3: TGTGCCAGCAGTTTAAGCCTAGCGACCTACAATGAGCAGTTCTTC. Translating it yields CASSLSLATYNEQFF.